This TCR beta chain was retrieved from a study of T-cell memory formation after mild COVID-19. Trimming removed 1 base from V and 4 bases from J; junction bases left unmatched: 12. The CDR3 has 17 residues. CDR1 is LNHNV and CDR2 is YYDKDF in the germline V gene (reference sequence). General observations from the study: Balance between CD4 and CD8 was seen in clones contracting day 15 to 85, and a CD4+ lean was seen in later expanders. In pre-infection memory, a portion of responding clones appeared, which suggested that cross-reactive memory joined.

Libraries for TCRalpha and TCRbeta carried sample barcodes and unique molecular identifiers via 5'RACE. TCRdb independently ran MiXCR on the 5' RACE reads; one entry per CDR3 protein. Of hundreds of thousands of distinct CDR3 sequences listed, roughly 15% are singletons. This clonotype turned up a few times. What it binds is not known. The chain uses TRBV15 and TRBJ2-5; 7 bases line up with TRBD1. Specimen: PBMCs or a T cell subset sorted from them (not recorded which). The TCR sequence derives from a man between 18 and 35 years old who had mild COVID-19 (a few samples of this study predate the infection). Cell type and time point are not known. The CDR3 region is CATSRALTGTDRETQYF. The CDR3 nucleotides are TGTGCCACCAGCAGAGCCTTGACCGGGACAGACAGAGAGACCCAGTACTTC.